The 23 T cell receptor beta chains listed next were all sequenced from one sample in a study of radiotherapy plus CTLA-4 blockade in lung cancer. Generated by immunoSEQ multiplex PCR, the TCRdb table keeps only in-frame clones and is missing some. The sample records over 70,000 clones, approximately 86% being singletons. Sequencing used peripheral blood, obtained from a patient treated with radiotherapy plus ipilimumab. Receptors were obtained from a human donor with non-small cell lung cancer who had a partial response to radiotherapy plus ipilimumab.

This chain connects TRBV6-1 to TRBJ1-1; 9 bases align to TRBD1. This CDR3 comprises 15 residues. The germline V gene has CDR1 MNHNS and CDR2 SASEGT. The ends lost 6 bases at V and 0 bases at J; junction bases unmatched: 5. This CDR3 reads CASSQQGALNTEAFF. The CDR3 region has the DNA TGTGCCAGCAGCCAACAGGGGGCGTTGAACACTGAAGCTTTCTTT.

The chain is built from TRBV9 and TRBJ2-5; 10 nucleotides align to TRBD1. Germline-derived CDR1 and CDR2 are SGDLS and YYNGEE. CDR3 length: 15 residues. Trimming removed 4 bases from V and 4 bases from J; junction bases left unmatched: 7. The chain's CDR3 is CASSIGTGVLETQYF. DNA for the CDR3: TGTGCCAGCAGCATCGGGACAGGGGTTTTAGAGACCCAGTACTTC.

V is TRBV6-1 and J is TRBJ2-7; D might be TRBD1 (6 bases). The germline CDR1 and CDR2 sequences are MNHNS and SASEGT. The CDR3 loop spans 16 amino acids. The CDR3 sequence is CASSEGLSDSPYEQYV. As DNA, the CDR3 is TGTGCCAGCAGCGAAGGGCTCTCGGACAGCCCCTACGAGCAGTACGTC.

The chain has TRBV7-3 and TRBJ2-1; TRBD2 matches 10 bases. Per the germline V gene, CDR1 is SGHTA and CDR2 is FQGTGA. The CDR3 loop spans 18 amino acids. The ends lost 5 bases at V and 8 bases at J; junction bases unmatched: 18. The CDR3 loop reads CASSPLASGRLGSYEQFF. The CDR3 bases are TGTGCCAGCAGCCCCCTTGCTAGCGGGAGATTGGGAAGCTATGAGCAGTTCTTC.

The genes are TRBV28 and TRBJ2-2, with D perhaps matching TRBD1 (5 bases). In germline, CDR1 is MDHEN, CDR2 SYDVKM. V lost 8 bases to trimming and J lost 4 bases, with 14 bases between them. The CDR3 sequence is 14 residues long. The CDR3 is CASGVSGITGELFF. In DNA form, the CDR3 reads TGTGCCAGCGGGGTTTCAGGGATCACCGGGGAGCTGTTTTTT.

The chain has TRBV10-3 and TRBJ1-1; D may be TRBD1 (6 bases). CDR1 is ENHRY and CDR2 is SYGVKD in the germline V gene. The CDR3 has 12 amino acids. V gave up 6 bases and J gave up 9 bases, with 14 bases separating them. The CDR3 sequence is CAIRTPGQQAFF. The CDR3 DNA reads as TGTGCCATCAGAACTCCGGGACAACAAGCTTTCTTT.

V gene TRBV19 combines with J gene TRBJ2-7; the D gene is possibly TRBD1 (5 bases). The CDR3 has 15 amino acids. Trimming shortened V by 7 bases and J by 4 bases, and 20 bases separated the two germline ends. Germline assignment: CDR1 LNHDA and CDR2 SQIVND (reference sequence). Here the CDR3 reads CASKVDFDSEYEQYF. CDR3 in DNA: TGTGCCAGTAAGGTAGATTTCGACAGCGAATACGAGCAGTACTTC. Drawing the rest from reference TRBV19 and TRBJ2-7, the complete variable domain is DGGITQSPKYLFRKEGQNVTLSCEQNLNHDAMYWYRQDPGQGLRLIYYSQIVNDFQKGDIAEGYSVSREKKESFPLTVTSAQKNPTAFYLCASKVDFDSEYEQYFGPGTRLTVT.

CDR3 residues: CAWSSRVGRANTEAFF. In DNA form, the CDR3 reads TGTGCCTGGAGTTCAAGGGTTGGCAGGGCGAACACTGAAGCTTTCTTT. The chain joins TRBV30 to TRBJ1-1; D is possibly TRBD1 (5 bases). The CDR3 loop spans 16 amino acids. V dropped 2 bases and J dropped 1 base, with 17 bases sitting between them. Germline V CDR1 and CDR2: GTSNPN, SVGIG (reference sequence).

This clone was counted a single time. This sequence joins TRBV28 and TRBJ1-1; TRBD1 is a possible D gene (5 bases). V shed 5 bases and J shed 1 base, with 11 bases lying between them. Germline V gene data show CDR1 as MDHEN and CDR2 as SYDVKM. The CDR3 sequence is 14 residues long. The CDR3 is CASSRAGGNTEAFF. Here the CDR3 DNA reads TGTGCCAGCAGTCGGGCGGGGGGGAACACTGAAGCTTTCTTT.

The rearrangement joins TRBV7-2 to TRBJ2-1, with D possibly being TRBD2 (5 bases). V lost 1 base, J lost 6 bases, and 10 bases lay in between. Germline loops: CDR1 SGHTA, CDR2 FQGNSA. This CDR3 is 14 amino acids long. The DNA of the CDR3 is TGTGCCAGCAGCTTAGGCTGGGAGCGCAATGAGCAGTTCTTC. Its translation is CASSLGWERNEQFF.

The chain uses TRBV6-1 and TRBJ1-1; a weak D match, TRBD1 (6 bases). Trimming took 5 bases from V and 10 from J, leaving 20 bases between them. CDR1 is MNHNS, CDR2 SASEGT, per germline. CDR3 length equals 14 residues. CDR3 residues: CASSHNRERMGAFF. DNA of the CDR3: TGTGCCAGCAGTCATAACAGGGAGCGCATGGGAGCTTTCTTT.

CDR3 in DNA: TGTGCCAGCAGTTTAGGGGCTACAGGGTCCGAAGCTTTCTTT. It encodes CASSLGATGSEAFF. The chain employs TRBV28 and TRBJ1-1; D is perhaps TRBD1 (6 bases). Germline lookup yields CDR1 MDHEN and CDR2 SYDVKM. V was clipped by 2 bases and J by 8 bases, with 15 bases between them. The CDR3 contains 14 residues.

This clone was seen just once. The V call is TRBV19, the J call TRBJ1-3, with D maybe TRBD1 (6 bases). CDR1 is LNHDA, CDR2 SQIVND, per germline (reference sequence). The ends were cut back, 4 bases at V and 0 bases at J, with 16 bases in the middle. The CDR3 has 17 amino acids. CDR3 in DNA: TGTGCCAGTAGTACCCCAGGGGCCTACAACTCTGGAAACACCATATATTTT. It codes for CASSTPGAYNSGNTIYF.

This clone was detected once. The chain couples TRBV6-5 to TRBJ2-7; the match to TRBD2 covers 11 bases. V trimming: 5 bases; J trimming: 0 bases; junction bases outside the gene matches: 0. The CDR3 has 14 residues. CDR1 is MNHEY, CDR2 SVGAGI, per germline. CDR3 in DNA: TGTGCCAGCAGTCTAGCGGGAGGCTCCTACGAGCAGTACGTC. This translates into CASSLAGGSYEQYV.

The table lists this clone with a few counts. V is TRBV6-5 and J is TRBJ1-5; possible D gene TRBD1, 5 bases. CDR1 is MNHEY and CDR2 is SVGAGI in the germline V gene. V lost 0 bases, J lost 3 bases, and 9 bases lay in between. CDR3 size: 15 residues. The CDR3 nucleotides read TGTGCCAGCAGTTACTCCAGGGTGCTCAATCAGCCCCAGCATTTT. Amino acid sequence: CASSYSRVLNQPQHF.

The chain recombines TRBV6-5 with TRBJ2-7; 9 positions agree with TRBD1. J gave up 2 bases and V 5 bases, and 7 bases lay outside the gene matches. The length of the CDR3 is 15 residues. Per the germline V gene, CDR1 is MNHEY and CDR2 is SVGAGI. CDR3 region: CASSPQGALPYEQYF. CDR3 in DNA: TGTGCCAGCAGTCCACAGGGGGCGCTTCCCTACGAGCAGTACTTC.

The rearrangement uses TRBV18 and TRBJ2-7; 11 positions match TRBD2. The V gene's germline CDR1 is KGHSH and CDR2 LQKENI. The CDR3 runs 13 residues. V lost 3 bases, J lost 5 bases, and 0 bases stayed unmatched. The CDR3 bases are TGTGCCAGCTCACCGGGACTAGCGGACGAGCAGTACTTC. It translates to CASSPGLADEQYF.

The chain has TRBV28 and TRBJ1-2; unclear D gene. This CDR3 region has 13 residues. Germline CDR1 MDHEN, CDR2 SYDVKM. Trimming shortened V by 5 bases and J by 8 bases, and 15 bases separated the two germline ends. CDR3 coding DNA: TGTGCCAGCAGTACCCCACCGGCGGGGGGCTACACCTTC. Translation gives CASSTPPAGGYTF.

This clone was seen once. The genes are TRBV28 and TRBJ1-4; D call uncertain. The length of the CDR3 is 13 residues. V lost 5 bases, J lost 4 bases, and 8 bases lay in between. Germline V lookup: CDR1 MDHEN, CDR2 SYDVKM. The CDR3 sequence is CASSTQINEKLFF. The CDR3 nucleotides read TGTGCCAGCAGTACACAGATTAATGAAAAACTGTTTTTT.

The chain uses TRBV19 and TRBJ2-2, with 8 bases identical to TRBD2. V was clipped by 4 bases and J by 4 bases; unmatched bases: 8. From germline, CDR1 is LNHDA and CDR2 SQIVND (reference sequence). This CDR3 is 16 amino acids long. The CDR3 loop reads CASSKTGTRSTGELFF. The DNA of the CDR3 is TGTGCCAGTAGTAAGACCGGGACTAGATCCACCGGGGAGCTGTTTTTT.

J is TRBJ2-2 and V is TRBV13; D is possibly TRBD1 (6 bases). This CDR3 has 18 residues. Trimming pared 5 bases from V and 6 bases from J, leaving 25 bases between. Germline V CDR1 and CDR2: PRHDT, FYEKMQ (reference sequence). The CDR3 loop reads CASSPKPPGRGTAGELFF. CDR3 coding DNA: TGTGCCAGCAGCCCCAAACCGCCCGGCAGGGGTACCGCCGGGGAGCTGTTTTTT.

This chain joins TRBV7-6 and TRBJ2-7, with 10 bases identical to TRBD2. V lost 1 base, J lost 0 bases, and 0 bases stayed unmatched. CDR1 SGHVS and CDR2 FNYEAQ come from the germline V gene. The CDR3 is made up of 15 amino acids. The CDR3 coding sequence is TGTGCCAGCAGCTTAGGGACTAGCGGCTCCTACGAGCAGTACTTC. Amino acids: CASSLGTSGSYEQYF.

CDR3 loop: CASSRTGFGTQYF. The CDR3 nucleotides read TGTGCCAGCAGCCGCACGGGGTTTGGTACGCAGTATTTT. The V and J genes are TRBV28 and TRBJ2-3, with D tentatively TRBD2 (5 bases). The CDR3 is 13 amino acids. V was clipped by 6 bases and J by 8 bases, with 15 bases between them. Germline V gene data show CDR1 as MDHEN and CDR2 as SYDVKM. Full variable domain (outside the CDR3, taken from reference TRBV28 and TRBJ2-3): DVKVTQSSRYLVKRTGEKVFLECVQDMDHENMFWYRQDPGLGLRLIYFSYDVKMKEKGDIPEGYSVSREKKERFSLILESASTNQTSMYLCASSRTGFGTQYFGPGTRLTVL.